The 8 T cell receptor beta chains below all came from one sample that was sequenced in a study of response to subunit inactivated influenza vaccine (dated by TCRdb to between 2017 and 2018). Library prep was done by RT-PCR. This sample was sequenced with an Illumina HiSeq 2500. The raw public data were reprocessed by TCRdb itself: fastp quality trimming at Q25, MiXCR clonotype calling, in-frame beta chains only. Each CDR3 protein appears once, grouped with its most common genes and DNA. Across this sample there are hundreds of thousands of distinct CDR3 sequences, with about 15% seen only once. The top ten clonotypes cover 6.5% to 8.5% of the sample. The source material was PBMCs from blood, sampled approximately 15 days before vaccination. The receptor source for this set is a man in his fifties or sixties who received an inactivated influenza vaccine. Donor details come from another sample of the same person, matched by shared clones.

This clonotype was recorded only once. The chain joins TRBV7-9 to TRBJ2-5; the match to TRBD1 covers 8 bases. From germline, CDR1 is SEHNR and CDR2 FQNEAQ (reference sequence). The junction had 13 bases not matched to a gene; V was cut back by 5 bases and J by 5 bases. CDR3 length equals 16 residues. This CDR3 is CASSPTLTGARETQYF. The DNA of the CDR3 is TGTGCCAGCAGCCCTACTCTGACAGGGGCCCGGGAGACCCAGTACTTC.

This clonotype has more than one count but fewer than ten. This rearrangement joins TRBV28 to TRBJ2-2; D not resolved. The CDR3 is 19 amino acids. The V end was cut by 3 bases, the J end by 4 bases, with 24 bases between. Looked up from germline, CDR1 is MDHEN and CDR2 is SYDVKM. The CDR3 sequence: CASSFVTLSFVGLTGELFF. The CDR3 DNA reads TGTGCCAGCAGTTTCGTCACCCTCTCCTTTGTGGGCCTCACCGGGGAGCTGTTTTTT.

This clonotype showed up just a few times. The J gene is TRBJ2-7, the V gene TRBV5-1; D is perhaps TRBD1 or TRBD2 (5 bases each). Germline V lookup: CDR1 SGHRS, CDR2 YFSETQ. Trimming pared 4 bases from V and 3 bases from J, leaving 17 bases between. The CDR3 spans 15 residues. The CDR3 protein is CASSLDGTPLYEQYF. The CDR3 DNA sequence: TGCGCCAGCAGCCTCGACGGGACCCCTCTCTACGAGCAGTACTTC.

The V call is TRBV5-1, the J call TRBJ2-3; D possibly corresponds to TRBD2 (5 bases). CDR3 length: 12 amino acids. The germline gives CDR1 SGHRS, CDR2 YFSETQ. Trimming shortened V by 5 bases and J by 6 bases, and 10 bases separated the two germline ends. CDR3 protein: CASRDSGDTQYF. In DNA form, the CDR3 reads TGCGCCAGCAGGGATTCGGGGGATACGCAGTATTTT.

CDR3 nucleotides: TGCGCCAGCAGCCAAGCTGCGCCGGGACAACTCCCAAGGGGGGAGCTGTTTTTT. This translates into CASSQAAPGQLPRGELFF. V usage is TRBV4-3 and J usage is TRBJ2-2, with D perhaps matching TRBD1 (6 bases). The CDR3 is made up of 18 amino acids. V was shortened by 1 base and J by 8 bases, with 23 bases between the two germline ends. Germline values: CDR1 LGHNA, CDR2 YSLEER.

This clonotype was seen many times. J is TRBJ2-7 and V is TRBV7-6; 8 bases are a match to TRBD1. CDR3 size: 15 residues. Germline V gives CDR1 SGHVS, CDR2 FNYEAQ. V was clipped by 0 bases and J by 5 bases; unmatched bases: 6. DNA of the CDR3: TGTGCCAGCAGCTTAGCGGCAGGGGGCATTGACGAGCAGTACTTC. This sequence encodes CASSLAAGGIDEQYF.

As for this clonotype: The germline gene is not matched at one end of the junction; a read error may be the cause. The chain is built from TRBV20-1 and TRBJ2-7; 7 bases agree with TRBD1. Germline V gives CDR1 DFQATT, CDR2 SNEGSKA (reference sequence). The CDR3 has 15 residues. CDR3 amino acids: CSARGRGRINYKQYF. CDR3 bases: TGCAGTGCTAGAGGTAGGGGGCGTATCAACTACAAGCAGTACTTC.

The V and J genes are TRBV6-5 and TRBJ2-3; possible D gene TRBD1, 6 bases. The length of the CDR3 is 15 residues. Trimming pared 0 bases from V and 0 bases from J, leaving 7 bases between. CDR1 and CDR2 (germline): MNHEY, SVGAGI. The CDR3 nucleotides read TGTGCCAGCAGTTACTCTCAGGGGAGCACAGATACGCAGTATTTT. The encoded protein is CASSYSQGSTDTQYF.